The 18 T cell receptor beta chains below all came from one sample that was sequenced in a study of beta chain features in type 1 diabetes. What these receptors recognize is not known. The isolated RNA, all of it, was reverse transcribed, so expressed TCRB transcripts were what got sequenced. The method was immunoSEQ multiplex PCR; TCRdb's version includes in-frame clones alone and lacks a portion of them. The top ten clones hold under 0.85% of a sample with 150,000 to 200,000 clones, roughly 9% of them seen once. Study observations and caveats: In every one of the four CD4+ subsets, TCRB CDR3s were moderately but significantly shorter in Type 1 diabetes patients.

Sequenced sample: central memory CD4+ T cells from blood. These receptors all come from a woman younger than 45 with type 1 diabetes.

This clone was counted a few times. V usage is TRBV19 and J usage is TRBJ2-5; D not resolved. There are 12 residues in the CDR3. CDR1 is LNHDA, CDR2 SQIVND, per germline (reference sequence). The V end was cut by 4 bases, the J end by 6 bases, with 9 bases between. The chain's CDR3 is CASSTAGQTQYF. The CDR3 bases are TGTGCCAGTAGTACGGCTGGGCAGACCCAGTACTTC.

The chain carries TRBV2 and TRBJ2-5; no clear D gene. Germline V gives CDR1 SNHLY, CDR2 FYNNEI. V was pared by 4 bases and J by 3 bases, with 15 bases between. The CDR3 is 15 residues long. The DNA of the CDR3 is TGTGCCAGCAGTGTAGAGTCAGCGTCCGAAGAGACCCAGTACTTC. Amino acid sequence: CASSVESASEETQYF.

The rearrangement links TRBV5-6 to TRBJ2-5, with 12 bases matching TRBD2. Germline CDR1 reads SGHDT; CDR2 reads YYEEEE. There are 16 residues in the CDR3. Trimming cost V 0 bases and J 4 bases; bases outside gene matches: 4. The CDR3 loop reads CASSLVVGLAGETQYF. The CDR3 nucleotides read TGTGCCAGCAGCTTGGTGGTGGGACTAGCGGGAGAGACCCAGTACTTC.

This clone was counted a few times. The V call is TRBV19, the J call TRBJ1-1; D is ambiguous. Germline V gene data show CDR1 as LNHDA and CDR2 as SQIVND (reference sequence). This CDR3 has 13 residues. Between the trimmed V and J ends, which lost 4 bases and 1 base, there was a span of 7 bases. The DNA of the CDR3 is TGTGCCAGTAGTAAACAGACGAACACTGAAGCTTTCTTT. Translating gives CASSKQTNTEAFF.

This chain connects TRBV6-5 to TRBJ1-4; D possibly corresponds to TRBD1 (5 bases). V was pared by 8 bases and J by 8 bases, with 12 bases between. The CDR3 loop spans 12 amino acids. The germline V gene encodes CDR1 MNHEY and CDR2 SVGAGI. CDR3 loop: CASGRVEEKLFF. The CDR3 DNA reads as TGTGCCAGCGGCAGGGTGGAGGAAAAACTGTTTTTT.

This clone has ten or more counts. This sequence joins TRBV15 and TRBJ1-1; D possibly corresponds to TRBD1 (5 bases). Germline V gene data show CDR1 as LNHNV and CDR2 as YYDKDF (reference sequence). CDR3 length equals 14 residues. Trimming shortened V by 5 bases and J by 2 bases, and 12 bases separated the two germline ends. The CDR3 region is CATSRGGDNTEAFF. The CDR3 DNA sequence: TGTGCCACCAGCCGGGGAGGGGACAACACTGAAGCTTTCTTT.

In its sample, this clone was seen a few times. The rearrangement uses TRBV7-2 and TRBJ1-2, with 9 positions matching TRBD1. Germline assignment: CDR1 SGHTA and CDR2 FQGNSA. The CDR3 covers 13 residues. The junction had 5 bases not matched to a gene; V was cut back by 5 bases and J by 7 bases. DNA for the CDR3: TGTGCCAGCAGCCTCCTGGACAGGGGTGGCTACACCTTC. Its protein is CASSLLDRGGYTF.

V gene TRBV19 combines with J gene TRBJ2-7; 8 bases agree with TRBD1. The germline V gene encodes CDR1 LNHDA and CDR2 SQIVND (reference sequence). With 5 bases clipped from V and 3 bases from J, the junction kept 6 bases outside the gene matches. The CDR3 sequence is 14 residues long. CDR3 sequence: CASSSGTGHYEQYF. The CDR3 DNA reads as TGTGCCAGTAGTTCCGGGACAGGACACTACGAGCAGTACTTC.

V is TRBV7-9 and J is TRBJ2-7; D call uncertain. Per the germline V gene, CDR1 is SEHNR and CDR2 is FQNEAQ (reference sequence). The CDR3 covers 12 residues. V lost 2 bases, J lost 3 bases, and 5 bases lay in between. CDR3 loop: CASSLSVYEQYF. The CDR3 DNA sequence: TGTGCCAGCAGCTTATCGGTCTACGAGCAGTACTTC.

The table lists this clone with a few counts. This chain uses TRBV7-9 with TRBJ2-2; 7 nucleotides agree with TRBD1. CDR3 length equals 16 residues. Per the germline V gene, CDR1 is SEHNR and CDR2 is FQNEAQ (reference sequence). V dropped 2 bases and J dropped 3; count of bases not matched to a gene: 6. CDR3 protein: CASSLTWDSHTGELFF. The CDR3 DNA reads TGTGCCAGCAGCTTAACGTGGGACAGCCACACCGGGGAGCTGTTTTTT. Full variable domain (remainder filled in from reference TRBV7-9 and TRBJ2-2): DTGVSQNPRHKITKRGQNVTFRCDPISEHNRLYWYRQTLGQGPEFLTYFQNEAQLEKSRLLSDRFSAERPKGSFSTLEIQRTEQGDSAMYLCASSLTWDSHTGELFFGEGSRLTVL.

DNA for the CDR3: TGCGCCAGCAGCCCGGGACTAGCGGGACGGACTTACAATGAGCAGTTCTTC. Amino acids: CASSPGLAGRTYNEQFF. This chain joins TRBV4-1 and TRBJ2-1; 13 bases agree with TRBD2. V lost 4 bases and J lost 4; bases outside the gene matches: 7. The germline CDR1 and CDR2 sequences are MGHRA and YSYEKL. The CDR3 runs 17 residues.

Here the CDR3 DNA reads TGTGCCAGCAGCCTCGGGACAGCTTCATCCGGCTACACCTTC. Translating it yields CASSLGTASSGYTF. The chain carries TRBV6-1 and TRBJ1-2; 7 positions match TRBD1. Germline V gives CDR1 MNHNS, CDR2 SASEGT. The CDR3 loop spans 14 amino acids. J lost 8 bases, V lost 6 bases, and 12 bases had no gene match.

The chain couples TRBV11-2 to TRBJ2-3; TRBD2 agrees at 12 bases. V shed 5 bases, J shed 0 bases, and the junction held 3 bases outside the gene matches. Germline V gene sequence: CDR1 SGHAT, CDR2 FQNNGV. The CDR3 spans 16 residues. CDR3 in amino acids: CASSPGTSGSTDTQYF. CDR3 DNA sequence: TGTGCCAGCAGCCCCGGGACTAGCGGGAGCACAGATACGCAGTATTTT.

This clone was recorded a few times. The chain carries TRBV5-4 and TRBJ2-5, with 8 nucleotides matching TRBD1. Germline CDR1 and CDR2: SGHNT and YYREEE (reference sequence). The CDR3 spans 14 residues. V shed 2 bases, J shed 2 bases, and the junction held 2 bases outside the gene matches. The CDR3 spells CASSLQGDQETQYF. In nucleotides, the CDR3 is TGTGCCAGCAGCTTACAGGGGGATCAAGAGACCCAGTACTTC.

The chain recombines TRBV6-5 with TRBJ2-1; 8 nucleotides agree with TRBD2. CDR3 size: 15 residues. The J segment lost 2 bases and the V segment lost 7 bases, leaving 7 bases of the junction unmatched. Germline V gene data show CDR1 as MNHEY and CDR2 as SVGAGI. CDR3 in amino acids: CASIRSGTTYNEQFF. The DNA of the CDR3 is TGTGCCAGCATTCGTAGCGGGACCACCTACAATGAGCAGTTCTTC.

The rearrangement links TRBV25-1 to TRBJ2-1; 8 nucleotides match TRBD2. With 7 bases clipped from V and 9 bases from J, the junction kept 17 bases outside the gene matches. There are 16 residues in the CDR3. Looked up from germline, CDR1 is MGHDK and CDR2 is SYGVNS. The CDR3 DNA follows: TGTGCCAGCACGCTCGGGGGGGGCGGGACGGAGGGTGAGCAGTTCTTC. It yields the protein CASTLGGGGTEGEQFF.

This clone has more than one count but fewer than ten. The rearrangement joins TRBV5-1 to TRBJ2-3; 8 nucleotides line up with TRBD2. From germline, CDR1 is SGHRS and CDR2 YFSETQ. With 0 bases clipped from V and 4 bases from J, the junction kept 10 bases outside the gene matches. The CDR3 has 17 residues. CDR3 sequence: CASSLEVVASGSDTQYF. In nucleotides, the CDR3 is TGCGCCAGCAGCTTGGAGGTAGTGGCTAGCGGGTCAGATACGCAGTATTTT.

The CDR3 sequence is CASSATGFTEAFF. The CDR3 region has the DNA TGTGCCAGCAGCGCCACAGGGTTCACTGAAGCTTTCTTT. The V gene is TRBV5-6, the J gene TRBJ1-1, with D tentatively TRBD1 (6 bases). With 4 bases removed from V and 4 bases from J, the gap between germline ends came to 11 bases. Germline V gene lookup returns CDR1 SGHDT and CDR2 YYEEEE. This CDR3 region has 13 residues.